The 27 T cell receptor beta chains listed next were all sequenced from one sample in a study of shared clonotypes between healthy human individuals. TCRdb's copy holds only in-frame clones and misses some; the assay was immunoSEQ multiplex PCR. The sample includes about 480,000 clones, around 79% of them seen just once. The specimen was PBMCs. Receptors were obtained from a woman aged 35 to 49 in good health. Some clones in this sample may be carry-over from other donors' samples.

In the case of this clone: This CDR3 is also generated by other DNA sequences in the sample. The gene calls are TRBV7-9 and TRBJ1-4; 7 bases fit TRBD1. The CDR3 extends over 15 amino acids. From germline, CDR1 is SEHNR and CDR2 FQNEAQ (reference sequence). V gave up 1 base and J gave up 6 bases; unmatched junction bases: 5. The CDR3 bases are TGTGCCAGCAGCTTAGTGGGTCAGGGGGATGAAAAACTGTTTTTT. Translation gives CASSLVGQGDEKLFF.

This clone was observed a handful of times. This sequence joins TRBV2 and TRBJ1-1; 7 bases line up with TRBD1. The CDR3 runs 13 residues. The ends lost 5 bases at V and 12 bases at J; junction bases unmatched: 12. CDR1 SNHLY and CDR2 FYNNEI come from the germline V gene. CDR3 DNA: TGTGCCAGCAGTTACGGGACAGTTGGCGGTTCTTTCTTT. Protein sequence: CASSYGTVGGSFF.

The chain couples TRBV7-2 to TRBJ2-3; D may be TRBD1 (5 bases). This CDR3 has 17 residues. CDR1 and CDR2 (germline): SGHTA, FQGNSA. V was trimmed by 2 bases and J by 8 bases, leaving 23 bases between them. CDR3 nucleotide sequence: TGTGCCAGCAGCTTAAGGGGCAACCTCGGGCCACAAGGTACGCAGTATTTT. It codes for CASSLRGNLGPQGTQYF.

The rearrangement uses TRBV15 and TRBJ2-7, with D uncertain. The length of the CDR3 is 14 residues. Trimming left V 2 bases short and J 4 bases short, with 12 bases between. Germline V gene sequence: CDR1 LNHNV, CDR2 YYDKDF (reference sequence). CDR3 nucleotide sequence: TGTGCCACCAGCAGACCAGGTAGGGCGTACGAGCAGTACTTC. Encoded protein: CATSRPGRAYEQYF.

Here the CDR3 reads CASSQGNAGGWGETQYF. In nucleotides, the CDR3 is TGCGCCAGCAGCCAAGGAAACGCAGGGGGCTGGGGGGAGACCCAGTACTTC. V gene TRBV4-1 combines with J gene TRBJ2-5; TRBD1 matches at 8 bases. V trimming: 1 base; J trimming: 5 bases; junction bases outside the gene matches: 12. Germline CDR1 reads MGHRA; CDR2 reads YSYEKL. There are 17 residues in the CDR3.

The genes are TRBV2 and TRBJ1-5; 10 nucleotides agree with TRBD1. V dropped 6 bases and J dropped 5; count of bases not matched to a gene: 1. This CDR3 has 13 amino acids. Germline V gives CDR1 SNHLY, CDR2 FYNNEI. CDR3 DNA: TGTGCCAGCAGGACAGGGGGCTATCAGCCCCAGCATTTT. This translates into CASRTGGYQPQHF.

This chain joins TRBV4-2 and TRBJ1-5; unclear D gene. From germline, CDR1 is LGHNA and CDR2 YNFKEQ. V was trimmed by 0 bases and J by 4 bases, leaving 7 bases between them. The CDR3 runs to 14 residues. DNA of the CDR3: TGTGCCAGCAGCCAAGATCAAGGAAATCAGCCCCAGCATTTT. Residues: CASSQDQGNQPQHF.

This clone is a singleton in its sample. CDR3 region: CASSPDSPYNEQFF. Here the CDR3 DNA reads TGTGCCAGCAGCCCGGACTCTCCCTACAATGAGCAGTTCTTC. The rearrangement links TRBV5-6 to TRBJ2-1, with TRBD2 as a possible D gene (5 bases). Trimming shortened V by 4 bases and J by 2 bases, and 10 bases separated the two germline ends. This CDR3 spans 14 amino acids. The germline V gene has CDR1 SGHDT and CDR2 YYEEEE.

This clone appeared a few times. The chain joins TRBV2 to TRBJ1-1, with TRBD1 identical over 7 bases. Trimming removed 2 bases from V and 6 bases from J; junction bases left unmatched: 12. CDR3 length: 16 residues. Germline V CDR1 and CDR2: SNHLY, FYNNEI. This CDR3 is CASSESRGRLQAEAFF. Written as DNA, the CDR3 is TGTGCCAGCAGTGAAAGTAGGGGGCGCCTCCAGGCTGAAGCTTTCTTT.

The V call is TRBV7-8, the J call TRBJ2-2; D not resolved. The CDR3 loop spans 12 amino acids. V lost 8 bases, J lost 6 bases, and 10 bases lay in between. Germline-derived CDR1 and CDR2 are SGHVS and FQNEAQ. The CDR3 DNA reads as TGTGCCAGCTGTTCCCCCCCCGGGGAGCTGTTTTTT. Translated, it gives CASCSPPGELFF.

This clone occurred a few times. The rearrangement joins TRBV2 to TRBJ2-3; weak D call: TRBD2 (6 bases). Trimming pared 7 bases from V and 5 bases from J, leaving 13 bases between. Germline V gene lookup returns CDR1 SNHLY and CDR2 FYNNEI. This CDR3 is 13 amino acids long. This CDR3 reads CASIGRGIDTQYF. CDR3 coding DNA: TGTGCCAGCATCGGCCGGGGGATAGATACGCAGTATTTT.

The chain recombines TRBV18 with TRBJ1-3; no firm D call. The CDR3 runs 15 residues. The V and J ends lost 3 bases and 0 bases respectively, with 9 bases between them. Germline V gene lookup returns CDR1 KGHSH and CDR2 LQKENI. The CDR3, as DNA: TGTGCCAGCTCACCGCCCAGCCCCTCTGGAAACACCATATATTTT. Translated: CASSPPSPSGNTIYF.

The chain joins TRBV28 to TRBJ2-1; 7 bases map to TRBD2. The CDR3 covers 14 residues. Germline V gene data show CDR1 as MDHEN and CDR2 as SYDVKM. The trim removed 4 bases at V and 5 bases at J, leaving 5 bases unmatched. CDR3 nucleotides: TGTGCCAGCAGTTCTAGCGGTGCGAACAATGAGCAGTTCTTC. Translation: CASSSSGANNEQFF.

The chain is built from TRBV5-4 and TRBJ2-7; D not certain. Between the trimmed V and J ends, which lost 3 bases and 6 bases, there was a span of 7 bases. The germline CDR1 and CDR2 sequences are SGHNT and YYREEE (reference sequence). This CDR3 comprises 11 residues. CDR3 region: CASSYYGEQYF. The CDR3 coding sequence is TGTGCCAGCAGCTATTATGGCGAGCAGTACTTC.

This rearrangement joins TRBV30 to TRBJ1-1; D not certain. V was trimmed by 0 bases and J by 5 bases, leaving 16 bases between them. CDR1 and CDR2 from the germline V gene are GTSNPN and SVGIG (reference sequence). The CDR3 length is 15 residues. The CDR3 is CAWSVPAISGTEAFF. The CDR3 DNA reads as TGTGCCTGGAGTGTACCGGCGATCTCTGGGACTGAAGCTTTCTTT.

The chain recombines TRBV2 with TRBJ1-6; possibly TRBD1 for D (5 bases). V gave up 4 bases and J gave up 8 bases, with 12 bases separating them. This CDR3 comprises 14 residues. The germline gives CDR1 SNHLY, CDR2 FYNNEI. CDR3 amino acids: CASSVGQGYSPLHF. The CDR3 bases are TGTGCCAGCAGTGTTGGGCAGGGTTATTCACCCCTCCACTTT.

For this clone: The sample contains more than one DNA sequence encoding this CDR3. This chain joins TRBV6-5 and TRBJ1-2, with D possibly matching TRBD1 (6 bases). With 2 bases removed from V and 3 bases from J, the gap between germline ends came to 10 bases. The CDR3 extends over 14 amino acids. Germline lookup yields CDR1 MNHEY and CDR2 SVGAGI. The CDR3 DNA reads TGTGCCAGCAGTTACGGGGGCCTTTACTATGGCTACACCTTC. This sequence encodes CASSYGGLYYGYTF.

The J gene is TRBJ2-7, the V gene TRBV29-1; no reliable D call. The CDR3 has 10 residues. Germline V CDR1 and CDR2: SQVTM, ANQGSEA. Trimming shortened V by 4 bases and J by 7 bases, and 8 bases separated the two germline ends. CDR3 loop: CSVGAREQYF. In DNA, the CDR3 is TGCAGCGTTGGGGCTAGGGAGCAGTACTTC.

The chain recombines TRBV12-5 with TRBJ2-3; 10 bases are shared with TRBD2. The J segment lost 2 bases and the V segment lost 3 bases, leaving 11 bases of the junction unmatched. The CDR3 extends over 18 amino acids. The germline gives CDR1 LGHNT, CDR2 FRNRAP. The CDR3 reads CASGLGLAGDGYTDTQYF. CDR3 sequence (DNA): TGTGCTAGTGGTTTAGGGCTAGCGGGGGATGGCTACACAGATACGCAGTATTTT. Looking up the rest from reference TRBV12-5 and TRBJ2-3 gives the full variable domain: DARVTQTPRHKVTEMGQEVTMRCQPILGHNTVFWYRQTMMQGLELLAYFRNRAPLDDSGMPKDRFSAEMPDATLATLKIQPSEPRDSAVYFCASGLGLAGDGYTDTQYFGPGTRLTVL.

The chain is built from TRBV30 and TRBJ1-6; D is uncertain. This CDR3 has 15 residues. Germline CDR1 reads GTSNPN; CDR2 reads SVGIG (reference sequence). V lost 0 bases and J 7 bases, leaving 13 bases between the germline ends. This CDR3 reads CAWSVVVSPNSPLHF. CDR3 DNA sequence: TGTGCCTGGAGTGTCGTGGTTAGTCCAAATTCACCCCTCCACTTT.

Regarding this clone: Other DNA sequences in this sample translate to the same CDR3. This chain links TRBV15 with TRBJ1-6, with D maybe TRBD1 (5 bases). V was cut by 1 base and J by 5 bases, with 6 bases left in between. Germline V CDR1 and CDR2: LNHNV, YYDKDF (reference sequence). The CDR3 loop spans 14 amino acids. The CDR3 DNA sequence: TGTGCCACCAGCAGAGGACAGAATAATTCACCCCTCCACTTT. As protein: CATSRGQNNSPLHF. The full variable domain, its missing parts supplied by reference TRBV15 and TRBJ1-6, is DAMVIQNPRYQVTQFGKPVTLSCSQTLNHNVMYWYQQKSSQAPKLLFHYYDKDFNNEADTPDNFQSRRPNTSFCFLDIRSPGLGDTAMYLCATSRGQNNSPLHFGNGTRLTVT.

V usage is TRBV7-3 and J usage is TRBJ2-2, with D perhaps being TRBD1 or TRBD2 (5 bases each). Trimming removed 5 bases at V and 4 bases at J, with 17 bases between. The CDR3 is 16 residues long. CDR1 SGHTA and CDR2 FQGTGA come from the germline V gene. The CDR3 DNA sequence: TGTGCCAGCAGCCCAGGAGGTGGGGCCCGCACCGGGGAGCTGTTTTTT. This sequence encodes CASSPGGGARTGELFF.

The rearrangement links TRBV18 to TRBJ2-1; weak D call: TRBD2 (6 bases). CDR1 is KGHSH and CDR2 is LQKENI in the germline V gene. This CDR3 is built from 15 residues. V lost 6 bases and J 1 base, leaving 13 bases between the germline ends. Here the CDR3 reads CASSVGLSSYNEQFF. The CDR3 DNA follows: TGTGCCAGCTCTGTCGGACTATCTTCCTACAATGAGCAGTTCTTC.

CDR3 sequence: CASSLQVMNQPQHF. The CDR3 DNA follows: TGTGCCAGCAGCTTACAGGTGATGAATCAGCCCCAGCATTTT. The chain uses TRBV7-2 and TRBJ1-5; D call uncertain. Germline lookup yields CDR1 SGHTA and CDR2 FQGNSA. Trimming cost V 2 bases and J 4 bases, with 9 bases left between them. The CDR3 runs to 14 residues.

The rearrangement joins TRBV28 to TRBJ1-5, with D unclear. V was clipped by 6 bases and J by 11 bases, with 14 bases between them. Germline V CDR1 and CDR2: MDHEN, SYDVKM. The CDR3 covers 12 residues. The CDR3 loop is CASSSAGSTQHF. In DNA form, the CDR3 reads TGTGCCAGCAGCTCCGCGGGATCGACCCAGCATTTT.

This clone was seen at least ten times. The chain employs TRBV6-6 and TRBJ2-4, with a weak D call TRBD1 (5 bases). The CDR3 extends over 14 amino acids. CDR1 is MNHNY, CDR2 SVGAGI, per germline (reference sequence). Between the trimmed V and J ends, which lost 0 bases and 6 bases, there was a span of 9 bases. The CDR3 DNA is TGTGCCAGCAGTTACTCCCAGGGTGGAAACATTCAGTACTTC. Protein sequence: CASSYSQGGNIQYF.

The J gene is TRBJ1-2, the V gene TRBV28, with D unclear. The CDR3 has 15 amino acids. V lost 1 base and J 5 bases, leaving 14 bases between the germline ends. Germline CDR1 and CDR2: MDHEN and SYDVKM. The CDR3 reads CASSLSLFLGYGYTF. The CDR3 nucleotides are TGTGCCAGCAGTTTATCCCTTTTCTTGGGTTATGGCTACACCTTC.